This paragraph reports one TCR beta chain. No antigen is known for it. No base qualities exist here, and no much larger clone lies one base off it. According to the study, the label for this sample's treatment or condition signals: allogeneic hematopoietic cell transplantation with graft depleted of TCRalphabeta T cells and CD19 B cells. Transplant recipients were children who received TCRalphabeta/CD19-depleted allogeneic hematopoietic cell grafts. These data belong to a study of T-cell reconstitution after alpha-beta-depleted transplantation in children (dated by TCRdb to about 2016). General notes on the study: Using TCR repertoire profiling, the study quantitatively followed how T-cell immune reconstitution unfolded in children after TCRalphabeta/CD19-depleted allogeneic hematopoietic cell transplantation.

Summary of the overall study and its limitations: Apparently early alphabetaT-cell count recovery about two months after transplant reportedly relied on only several hundred rapidly expanded clones derived from non-depleted graft cells. The high TCRbeta diversity at day 60 in some patients was ascribed to recipient T cells and intrathymic progenitors that had survived conditioning. Hyperexpanded clone frequencies declined over subsequent months; after one year, T-cell counts and TCRbeta diversity were mostly attributed to newly produced T cells.

Including cysteine and phenylalanine, the CDR3 has 13 amino acids. Kept here is only the CDR3 DNA, which spans 39 bases and is read in frame from base 1. From a lookup of the germline V gene (reference sequence), CDR1 and CDR2 are PRHDT and FYEKMQ. V is pared back by 3 bases and J by 2 bases, with 7 bases lying between the germline termini. The library relied on PCR. This sample was sequenced with an Illumina HiSeq 2500. Molecular barcoding was employed in the preparation of TCR libraries, with unique molecular identifiers being used to normalize TCRbeta repertoire quantification. The public reads were reanalyzed by TCRdb: fastp trimming at Q25, MiXCR alignment, in-frame beta chains only. When rows share a CDR3 protein, they turn into one entry using the most common DNA and genes. This sample lists about 540,000 distinct CDR3 sequences; roughly a quarter were detected once. The top ten hold about a third of the sample.

The sequencing here drew on PBMCs, taken before TCRalphabeta/CD19-depleted stem cell transplant. This clonotype originated in a boy in the first two years of life with Wiskott-Aldrich syndrome, due to receive a stem cell transplant. This chain joins TRBV13 to TRBJ2-5, with the D gene uncertain. DNA sequence: TGTGCCAGCAGCTTGAATAAACAAGAGACCCAGTACTTC. Its protein is CASSLNKQETQYF.